This passage covers 21 T cell receptor beta chains from one sample sequenced in a study of CD8 T cells in ankylosing spondylitis. MiXCR, run by TCRdb on the 5' RACE reads, gives a single entry per CDR3 protein. This sample has about 250,000 distinct CDR3 sequences, with roughly 18% found just once. Sequences were obtained from blood, either unsorted or a sorted T cell fraction (not recorded which). The receptors derive from a male donor with ankylosing spondylitis or in good health (not recorded which).

This chain connects TRBV5-6 to TRBJ2-3; 10 bases align to TRBD2. The J segment lost 3 bases and the V segment lost 4 bases, leaving 17 bases of the junction unmatched. The CDR3 spans 19 residues. CDR1 is SGHDT, CDR2 YYEEEE, per germline. The CDR3 nucleotides read TGTGCCAGCAGCCCCCAGCGGACTAGCGGAGCCAAGGGGACAGATACGCAGTATTTT. It codes for CASSPQRTSGAKGTDTQYF.

The chain couples TRBV27 to TRBJ1-2, with D perhaps TRBD1 (5 bases). V lost 0 bases and J 2 bases, leaving 7 bases between the germline ends. Germline V gene sequence: CDR1 MNHEY, CDR2 SMNVEV (reference sequence). The CDR3 extends over 14 amino acids. This CDR3 reads CASSLSWGNYGYTF. In DNA, the CDR3 is TGTGCCAGCAGTTTATCTTGGGGGAACTATGGCTACACCTTC.

This clonotype was detected only a few times. The rearrangement links TRBV10-2 to TRBJ2-3, with 15 nucleotides matching TRBD2. From germline, CDR1 is WSHSY and CDR2 SAAADI. V shed 6 bases and J 5 bases; nucleotides not matched to a gene: 3. This CDR3 has 15 amino acids. Here the CDR3 DNA reads TGCGCCAGCAGCGGACTAGCGGGAGGGATAGATACGCAGTATTTT. This codes for CASSGLAGGIDTQYF.

This clonotype occurred many times. CDR3 in DNA: TGTGCCAGCAGTTTCGGCGGATACAATGAGCAGTTCTTC. Encoded protein: CASSFGGYNEQFF. The rearrangement joins TRBV12-3 or TRBV12-4 to TRBJ2-1; D gene unclear. The CDR3 extends over 13 amino acids. Trimming left V 3 bases short and J 4 bases short, with 7 bases between.

The rearrangement joins TRBV4-1 to TRBJ2-7; 11 bases match TRBD2. The V segment lost 1 base and the J segment 5 bases; nucleotides outside the gene matches: 7. Germline loops: CDR1 MGHRA, CDR2 YSYEKL. CDR3 size: 16 residues. The CDR3 region has the DNA TGCGCCAGCAGCCAAGTAGCGGGAGGGGGAAAGAACGAGCAGTACTTC. Residues: CASSQVAGGGKNEQYF.

The V call is TRBV5-1, the J call TRBJ2-7; 10 nucleotides match TRBD2. The V and J ends lost 6 bases and 7 bases, in that order; junction bases with no gene match: 10. The CDR3 runs to 14 residues. Germline V gene data show CDR1 as SGHRS and CDR2 as YFSETQ. CDR3 loop: CASTLAGEAWEQYF. The CDR3 region has the DNA TGCGCCAGCACCCTAGCGGGAGAGGCGTGGGAGCAGTACTTC.

This chain connects TRBV5-1 to TRBJ2-7; D is ambiguous. CDR1 is SGHRS and CDR2 is YFSETQ in the germline V gene. V lost 7 bases, J lost 2 bases, and 16 bases lay in between. This CDR3 is built from 14 residues. As DNA, the CDR3 is TGCGCCAGCGGAGATCATGACATTCCCTACGAGCAGTACTTC. It specifies CASGDHDIPYEQYF.

This chain connects TRBV27 to TRBJ2-1; 7 bases are a match to TRBD1. The CDR3 is made up of 15 amino acids. V lost 5 bases and J lost 3; bases outside the gene matches: 7. CDR1 MNHEY and CDR2 SMNVEV come from the germline V gene (reference sequence). In DNA, the CDR3 is TGTGCCAGCAGTATCCTGGGGACAGACTACAATGAGCAGTTCTTC. Its translation is CASSILGTDYNEQFF.

This clonotype was picked up a small number of times. The gene calls are TRBV6-5 and TRBJ2-7, with 7 nucleotides matching TRBD1. The CDR3 runs 13 residues. Unmatched junction bases numbered 7, after V lost 4 bases and J lost 7 bases. Germline V CDR1 and CDR2: MNHEY, SVGAGI. The CDR3 sequence: CASSSPRGTEQYF. CDR3 in DNA: TGTGCCAGCAGTTCCCCCAGGGGGACAGAGCAGTACTTC.

This clonotype appeared a few times. The chain links TRBV9 to TRBJ2-7; a possible D gene is TRBD1 (6 bases). The CDR3 is 15 amino acids. V was cut by 0 bases and J by 2 bases, with 12 bases left in between. Per the germline V gene, CDR1 is SGDLS and CDR2 is YYNGEE. The CDR3, as DNA: TGTGCCAGCAGCGTAGCTGGCCAGGGGACCTACGAGCAGTACTTC. Translating gives CASSVAGQGTYEQYF.

The V gene is TRBV5-1, the J gene TRBJ2-7; weak D call: TRBD1 (6 bases). Per the germline V gene, CDR1 is SGHRS and CDR2 is YFSETQ. Deletions cut 3 bases from V and 3 bases from J, with 10 bases between. There are 13 residues in the CDR3. Here the CDR3 reads CASSSGQNYEQYF. The DNA for the CDR3 is TGCGCCAGCAGCTCGGGACAAAACTACGAGCAGTACTTC.

This clonotype appeared many times. The chain has TRBV12-3 or TRBV12-4 and TRBJ2-1; TRBD2 agrees at 7 bases. V was pared by 5 bases and J by 10 bases, with 14 bases of the junction left unmatched. The CDR3 is made up of 15 amino acids. The CDR3 coding sequence is TGTGCCAGCAGTCCTACTAGCGACCCCAGGGTCGAGCAGTTCTTC. Amino acids: CASSPTSDPRVEQFF.

The table lists this clonotype with a few counts. The genes are TRBV20-1 and TRBJ2-7, with 10 bases matching TRBD2. The CDR3 is 15 residues long. The germline CDR1 and CDR2 sequences are DFQATT and SNEGSKA (reference sequence). Unmatched junction bases numbered 10, after V lost 3 bases and J lost 5 bases. The CDR3 DNA reads as TGCAGTGCTAGCCCGACTAGCGGGTGGATCCACGAGCAGTACTTC. This codes for CSASPTSGWIHEQYF.

The chain links TRBV10-2 to TRBJ2-5; 11 bases are a match to TRBD2. Germline V CDR1 and CDR2: WSHSY, SAAADI. The CDR3 runs to 13 residues. Trimming at V came to 8 bases and at J to 3 bases, leaving 2 bases not matched to a gene. The CDR3 region has the DNA TGCGCCAGCGGGACTAGCGGCAAAGAGACCCAGTACTTC. It translates to CASGTSGKETQYF.

About this clonotype: One end of the junction varies from germline; a read error may be responsible. The gene calls are TRBV4-3 and TRBJ1-2; tentatively, D is TRBD1 (5 bases). Germline V lookup: CDR1 LGHNA, CDR2 YSLEER. This CDR3 comprises 15 residues. The CDR3 spells CASRQDLDSSSDYTF. The CDR3 DNA sequence: TGCGCCAGCAGACAAGATTTAGACAGCTCCTCAGACTACACCTTC.

The table lists this clonotype with a few counts. This chain's CDR3 is CASSSGGSGRVGNEQFF. DNA of the CDR3: TGTGCCAGCAGCTCCGGGGGAAGCGGGAGGGTCGGTAATGAGCAGTTCTTC. This sequence joins TRBV28 and TRBJ2-1; the match to TRBD2 covers 10 bases. The CDR3 runs 17 residues. The germline CDR1 and CDR2 sequences are MDHEN and SYDVKM. V was pared by 6 bases and J by 7 bases, with 15 bases of the junction left unmatched.

Comment on this clonotype: A much larger clonotype is one base distant, so this may be a read error. The CDR3 bases are TGCAGCCCCAAGGGGAGTTCTGAAGCTTTCTTT. This translates into CSPKGSSEAFF. This chain joins TRBV29-1 and TRBJ1-1; D is perhaps TRBD1 (5 bases). The CDR3 is made up of 11 amino acids. Deletions cut 8 bases from V and 6 bases from J, with 13 bases between. In germline, CDR1 is SQVTM, CDR2 ANQGSEA.

The chain links TRBV27 to TRBJ2-1; D perhaps matches TRBD1 (5 bases). The V gene's germline CDR1 is MNHEY and CDR2 SMNVEV (reference sequence). This CDR3 has 17 amino acids. Trimming cost V 4 bases and J 3 bases, with 19 bases left between them. The CDR3 region is CASSSSRVKGDYNEQFF. In DNA, the CDR3 is TGTGCCAGCAGTTCCTCCAGGGTGAAGGGTGACTACAATGAGCAGTTCTTC.

The V gene is TRBV19, the J gene TRBJ2-2; tentative D call: TRBD2 (6 bases). The CDR3 extends over 14 amino acids. Germline V gives CDR1 LNHDA, CDR2 SQIVND (reference sequence). V lost 5 bases to trimming and J lost 4 bases, with 11 bases between them. The CDR3: CASSEDYPTGELFF. CDR3 bases: TGTGCCAGTAGTGAGGACTACCCCACCGGGGAGCTGTTTTTT.

The rearrangement uses TRBV4-1 and TRBJ2-1; D unresolved. Per the germline V gene, CDR1 is MGHRA and CDR2 is YSYEKL. This CDR3 has 16 residues. V was trimmed by 4 bases and J by 9 bases, leaving 22 bases between them. The CDR3 DNA follows: TGCGCCAGCAGCCGCCTCTCACACCCTTTCGCCGGTGAGCAGTTCTTC. The encoded protein is CASSRLSHPFAGEQFF.

This clonotype has just a few counts. V and J are TRBV28 and TRBJ2-7; the D call may be TRBD1 or TRBD2 (5 bases each). Deletions cut 6 bases from V and 4 bases from J, with 13 bases between. The germline gives CDR1 MDHEN, CDR2 SYDVKM. The CDR3 contains 13 residues. The chain's CDR3 is CASRGSGPYEQYF. In DNA, the CDR3 is TGTGCCAGCAGAGGGTCGGGACCATACGAGCAGTACTTC. Filled out from reference TRBV28 and TRBJ2-7, the complete variable domain reads DVKVTQSSRYLVKRTGEKVFLECVQDMDHENMFWYRQDPGLGLRLIYFSYDVKMKEKGDIPEGYSVSREKKERFSLILESASTNQTSMYLCASRGSGPYEQYFGPGTRLTVT.